A single TCR beta chain is shown here with its context. Its antigen remains unidentified. This specimen comes from a study of OX40 agonist ivuxolimab in advanced cancers. As for the study in general: Anti-PD-1, anti-PD-L1 or anti-CTLA-4 therapy given earlier was allowed, and roughly 40% had some.

Findings of the study overall: Those patients achieving a partial response at 0.1-3.0 mg/kg showed among the lowest clonal expansion. There was clonal expansion of CD4+ and CD8+ blood T cells by week 6 at 0.1 to 3.0 mg/kg.

Sequencing used immunoSEQ multiplex PCR; TCRdb keeps in-frame clones, though not all of them. The data contain about 84,000 clones, approximately 89% of them singletons. Patients with a history of autoimmune disease or on systemic immunosuppression were excluded. The origin of this receptor is an adult with an advanced solid tumor such as melanoma, head and neck, liver or kidney cancer. The source was CD4+ or CD8+ T cells sorted from blood, collected in a trial of the OX40 agonist ivuxolimab.

CDR3 in DNA: TGTGCCAGCAGTTCCGGGACATCGTACGAGCAGTACTTC. It specifies CASSSGTSYEQYF. The chain recombines TRBV2 with TRBJ2-7; maybe TRBD1 (6 bases). Germline loops: CDR1 SNHLY, CDR2 FYNNEI. Trimming pared 5 bases from V and 4 bases from J, leaving 12 bases between. The CDR3 extends over 13 amino acids.